This TCR beta chain was obtained from a study of blood T cells in healthy people across ages. It was with a sample-barcoded 5' primer and a J-beta primer mix that a second PCR of about 7 to 12 cycles was run. TCRdb reanalysed the 5' RACE reads using MiXCR and keeps one entry per CDR3 protein. The sample consists of hundreds of thousands of distinct CDR3 sequences, roughly 43% of them appearing once. Germline CDR1 reads SNHLY; CDR2 reads FYNNEI. The germline V and J ends were trimmed by 8 bases and 1 base, with 14 bases remaining between them. The CDR3 runs 14 residues. This TCR derives from a man under 40 in good health. The V call is TRBV2, the J call TRBJ1-1; D is uncertain. The sequenced sample was blood. DNA of the CDR3: TGTGCCAGCGGCTCCGGATGGCAGAACACTGAAGCTTTCTTT. It encodes CASGSGWQNTEAFF.